The clone carrying this T cell receptor beta chain was observed a handful of times. Its specificity is not known. The data stem from a study of spatial heterogeneity in lung cancer. Whole-study context: Detected beta-chain sequences consistently exceeded alpha-chain sequences. Whole-study results and caveats: Among blood samples, ubiquitous expanded tumor TCRs appeared more at resection than at follow-up.

Time point meaning: blood at routine non-recurrence follow-up after resection. Germline-derived CDR1 and CDR2 are MDHEN and SYDVKM. V dropped 5 bases and J dropped 7 bases, with 18 bases sitting between them. The CDR3 has 15 amino acids. MiXCR, applied by TCRdb to the 5' RACE reads, yields one record per CDR3 protein. The sample carries under 150,000 distinct CDR3 sequences, approximately 11% recorded once. Sequenced material: PBMCs, taken at follow-up. The source is a female donor with early-stage non-small cell lung cancer. V and J are TRBV28 and TRBJ1-5, with D possibly being TRBD1 (5 bases). CDR3 in amino acids: CASSPGGRRGQPQHF. The CDR3 DNA is TGTGCCAGCAGTCCCGGAGGGAGGAGGGGCCAGCCCCAGCATTTT.